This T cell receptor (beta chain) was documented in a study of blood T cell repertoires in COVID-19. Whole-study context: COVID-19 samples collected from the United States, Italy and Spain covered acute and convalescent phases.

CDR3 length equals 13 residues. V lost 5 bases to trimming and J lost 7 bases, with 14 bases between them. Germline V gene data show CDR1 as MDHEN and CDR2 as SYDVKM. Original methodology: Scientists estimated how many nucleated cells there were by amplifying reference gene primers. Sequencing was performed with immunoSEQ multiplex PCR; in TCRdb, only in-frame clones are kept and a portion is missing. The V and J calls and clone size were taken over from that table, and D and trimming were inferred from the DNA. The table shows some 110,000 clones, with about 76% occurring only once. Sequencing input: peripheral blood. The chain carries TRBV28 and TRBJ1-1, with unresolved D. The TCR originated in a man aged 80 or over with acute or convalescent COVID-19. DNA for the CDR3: TGTGCCAGCAGTGAGGTCCCTGAAGTTGAAGCTTTCTTT. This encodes CASSEVPEVEAFF.